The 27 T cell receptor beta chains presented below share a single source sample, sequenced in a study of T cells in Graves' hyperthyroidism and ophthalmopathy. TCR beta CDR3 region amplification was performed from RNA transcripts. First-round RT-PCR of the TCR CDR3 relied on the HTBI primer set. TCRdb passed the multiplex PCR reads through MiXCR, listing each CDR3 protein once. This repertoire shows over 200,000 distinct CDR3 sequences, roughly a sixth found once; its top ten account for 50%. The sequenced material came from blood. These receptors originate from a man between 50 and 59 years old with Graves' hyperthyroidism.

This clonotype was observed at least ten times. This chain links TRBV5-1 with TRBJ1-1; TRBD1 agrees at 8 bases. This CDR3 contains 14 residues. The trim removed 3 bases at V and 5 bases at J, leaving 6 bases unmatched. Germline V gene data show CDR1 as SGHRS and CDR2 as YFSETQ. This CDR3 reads CASSSGQGRTEAFF. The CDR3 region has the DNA TGCGCCAGCAGCTCCGGACAGGGTAGAACTGAAGCTTTCTTT.

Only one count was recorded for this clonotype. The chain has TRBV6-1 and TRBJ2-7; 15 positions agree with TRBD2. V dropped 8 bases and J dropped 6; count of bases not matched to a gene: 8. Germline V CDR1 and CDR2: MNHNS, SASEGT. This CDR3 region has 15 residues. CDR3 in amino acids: CASSGTSGRSVEQYF. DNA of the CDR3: TGTGCCAGCTCCGGGACTAGCGGGAGGTCGGTCGAGCAGTACTTC.

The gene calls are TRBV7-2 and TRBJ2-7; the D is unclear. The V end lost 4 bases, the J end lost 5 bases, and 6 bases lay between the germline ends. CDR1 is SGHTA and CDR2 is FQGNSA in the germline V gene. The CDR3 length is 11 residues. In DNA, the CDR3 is TGTGCCAGCAGCTCCTACAACGAGCAGTACTTC. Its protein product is CASSSYNEQYF.

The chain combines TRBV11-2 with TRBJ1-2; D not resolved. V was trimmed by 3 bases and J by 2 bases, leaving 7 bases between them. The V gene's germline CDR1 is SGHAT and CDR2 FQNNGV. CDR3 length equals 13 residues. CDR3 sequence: CASSFQENYGYTF. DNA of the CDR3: TGTGCCAGCAGCTTCCAGGAGAACTATGGCTACACCTTC. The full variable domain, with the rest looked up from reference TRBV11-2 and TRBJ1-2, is EAGVAQSPRYKIIEKRQSVAFWCNPISGHATLYWYQQILGQGPKLLIQFQNNGVVDDSQLPKDRFSAERLKGVDSTLKIQPAKLEDSAVYLCASSFQENYGYTFGSGTRLTVV.

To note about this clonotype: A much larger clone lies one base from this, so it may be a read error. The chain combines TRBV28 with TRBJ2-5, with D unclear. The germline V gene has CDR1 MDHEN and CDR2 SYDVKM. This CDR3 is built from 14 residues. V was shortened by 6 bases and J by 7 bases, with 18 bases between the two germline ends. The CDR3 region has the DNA TGTGCCAGCAGCTCGGCTTTGGCCCCGGCGACCCAGTACTTC. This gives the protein CASSSALAPATQYF.

The CDR3 DNA reads TGCAGTGCTAGAAATTGGGCAGGGAGGGAAGCTTTCTTT. Protein product: CSARNWAGREAFF. This chain links TRBV20-1 with TRBJ1-1; possibly TRBD1 for D (5 bases). CDR1 is DFQATT and CDR2 is SNEGSKA in the germline V gene (reference sequence). This CDR3 spans 13 amino acids. Trimming removed 2 bases from V and 8 bases from J, with 15 bases in between.

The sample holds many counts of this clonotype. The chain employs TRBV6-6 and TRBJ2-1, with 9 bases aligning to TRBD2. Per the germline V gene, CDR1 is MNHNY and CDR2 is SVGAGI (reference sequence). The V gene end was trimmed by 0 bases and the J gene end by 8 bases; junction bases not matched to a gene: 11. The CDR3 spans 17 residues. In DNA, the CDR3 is TGTGCCAGCAGTTACTCTGAGTTAGCGGGAGTGATAGATGAGCAGTTCTTC. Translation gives CASSYSELAGVIDEQFF.

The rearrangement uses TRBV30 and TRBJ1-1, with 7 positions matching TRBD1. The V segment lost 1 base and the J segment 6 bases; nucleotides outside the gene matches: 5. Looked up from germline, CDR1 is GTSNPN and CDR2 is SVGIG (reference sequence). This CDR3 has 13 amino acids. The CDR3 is CAWSATGPPEAFF. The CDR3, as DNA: TGTGCCTGGAGTGCGACAGGGCCCCCTGAAGCTTTCTTT.

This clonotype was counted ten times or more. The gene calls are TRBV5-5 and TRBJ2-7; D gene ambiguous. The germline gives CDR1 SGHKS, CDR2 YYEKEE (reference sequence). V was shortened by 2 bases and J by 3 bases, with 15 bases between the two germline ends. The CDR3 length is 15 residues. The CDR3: CASSLLSAYGYEQYF. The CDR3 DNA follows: TGTGCCAGCAGCTTATTGTCGGCGTATGGCTACGAGCAGTACTTC.

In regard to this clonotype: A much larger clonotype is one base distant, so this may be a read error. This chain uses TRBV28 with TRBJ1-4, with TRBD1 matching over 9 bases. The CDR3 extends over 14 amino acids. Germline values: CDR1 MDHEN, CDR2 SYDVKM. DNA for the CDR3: TGTGCCAGCAGCTCCACAGGGGGCCTAGAAAAACTGTCTTTT. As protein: CASSSTGGLEKLSF.

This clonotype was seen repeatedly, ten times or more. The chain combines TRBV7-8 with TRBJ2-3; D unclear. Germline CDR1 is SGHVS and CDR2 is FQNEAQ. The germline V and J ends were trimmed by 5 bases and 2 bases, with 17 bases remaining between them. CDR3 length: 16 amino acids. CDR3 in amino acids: CASSLRLSPNTDTQYF. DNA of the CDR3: TGTGCCAGCAGCCTGCGACTTTCACCGAACACAGATACGCAGTATTTT.

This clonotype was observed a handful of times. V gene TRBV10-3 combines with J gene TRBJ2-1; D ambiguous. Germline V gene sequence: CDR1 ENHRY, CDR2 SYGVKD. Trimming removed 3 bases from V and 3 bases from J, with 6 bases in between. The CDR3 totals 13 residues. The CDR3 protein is CAISDNSYNEQFF. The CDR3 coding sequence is TGTGCCATCAGTGACAACAGCTACAATGAGCAGTTCTTC.

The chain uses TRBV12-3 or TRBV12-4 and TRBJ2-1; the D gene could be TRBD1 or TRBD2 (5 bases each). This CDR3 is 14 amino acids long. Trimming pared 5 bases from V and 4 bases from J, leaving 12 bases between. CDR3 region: CASSKLGPYNEQFF. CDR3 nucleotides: TGTGCCAGCAGTAAACTGGGACCTTACAATGAGCAGTTCTTC.

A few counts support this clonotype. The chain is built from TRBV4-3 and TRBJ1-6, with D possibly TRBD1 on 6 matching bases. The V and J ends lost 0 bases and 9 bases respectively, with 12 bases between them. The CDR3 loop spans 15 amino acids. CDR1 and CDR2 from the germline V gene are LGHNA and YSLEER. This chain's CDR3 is CASSQDFRGGSPLHF. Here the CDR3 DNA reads TGCGCCAGCAGCCAAGATTTTAGGGGGGGTTCACCCCTCCACTTT.

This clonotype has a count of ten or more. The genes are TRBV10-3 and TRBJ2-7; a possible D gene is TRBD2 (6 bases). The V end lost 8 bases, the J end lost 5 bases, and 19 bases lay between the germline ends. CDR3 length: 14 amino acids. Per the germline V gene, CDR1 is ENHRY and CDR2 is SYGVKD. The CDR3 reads CAIGASGTPDEQYF. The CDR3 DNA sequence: TGTGCCATCGGCGCTTCAGGGACTCCCGACGAGCAGTACTTC.

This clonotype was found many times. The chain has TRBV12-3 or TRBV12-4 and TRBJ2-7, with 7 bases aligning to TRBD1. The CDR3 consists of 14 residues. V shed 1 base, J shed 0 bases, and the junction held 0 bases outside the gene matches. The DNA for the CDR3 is TGTGCCAGCAGTTTAGGGGACAGCTCCTACGAGCAGTACTTC. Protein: CASSLGDSSYEQYF.

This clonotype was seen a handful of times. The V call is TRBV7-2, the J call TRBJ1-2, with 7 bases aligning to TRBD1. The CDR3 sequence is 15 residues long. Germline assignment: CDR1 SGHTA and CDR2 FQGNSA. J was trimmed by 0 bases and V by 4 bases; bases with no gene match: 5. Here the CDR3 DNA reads TGTGCCAGCAGCTCGTGGGACAGTCCTAACTATGGCTACACCTTC. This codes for CASSSWDSPNYGYTF.

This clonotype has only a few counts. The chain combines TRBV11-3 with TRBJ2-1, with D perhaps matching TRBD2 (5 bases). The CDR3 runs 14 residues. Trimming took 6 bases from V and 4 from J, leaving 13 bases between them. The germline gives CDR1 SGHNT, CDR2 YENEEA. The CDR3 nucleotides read TGTGCCAGCAGTCGGGGTGGGGTTTACAATGAGCAGTTCTTC. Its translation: CASSRGGVYNEQFF. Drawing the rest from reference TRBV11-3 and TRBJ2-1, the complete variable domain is EAGVVQSPRYKIIEKKQPVAFWCNPISGHNTLYWYLQNLGQGPELLIRYENEEAVDDSQLPKDRFSAERLKGVDSTLKIQPAELGDSAVYLCASSRGGVYNEQFFGPGTRLTVL.

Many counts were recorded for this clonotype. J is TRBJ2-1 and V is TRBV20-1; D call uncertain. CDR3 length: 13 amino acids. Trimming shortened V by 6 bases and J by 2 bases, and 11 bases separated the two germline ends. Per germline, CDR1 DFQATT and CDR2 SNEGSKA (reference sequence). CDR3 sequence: CSASAGAYNEQFF. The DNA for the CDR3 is TGCAGTGCGAGCGCCGGCGCCTACAATGAGCAGTTCTTC.

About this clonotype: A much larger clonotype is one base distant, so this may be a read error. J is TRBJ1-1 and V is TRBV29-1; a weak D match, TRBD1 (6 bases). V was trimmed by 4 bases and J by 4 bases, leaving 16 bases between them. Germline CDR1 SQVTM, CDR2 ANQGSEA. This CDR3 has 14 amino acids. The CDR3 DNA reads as TGCAGCGTTGGGGGCCAGGGGTGGATCACTGAAGCTTTCTTT. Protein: CSVGGQGWITEAFF.

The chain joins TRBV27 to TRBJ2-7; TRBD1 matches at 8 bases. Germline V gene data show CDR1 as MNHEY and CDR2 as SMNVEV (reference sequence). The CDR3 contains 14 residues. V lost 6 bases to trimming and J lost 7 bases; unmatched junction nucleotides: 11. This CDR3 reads CASRQGGSRGEQYF. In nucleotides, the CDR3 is TGTGCCAGCAGACAGGGGGGATCGCGGGGAGAGCAGTACTTC.

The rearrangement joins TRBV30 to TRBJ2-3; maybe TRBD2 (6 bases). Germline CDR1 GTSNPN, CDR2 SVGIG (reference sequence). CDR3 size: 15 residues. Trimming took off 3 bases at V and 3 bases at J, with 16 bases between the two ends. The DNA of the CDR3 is TGTGCCTGGAGCCCGGGGCGCGGAGGGACAGATACGCAGTATTTT. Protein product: CAWSPGRGGTDTQYF.

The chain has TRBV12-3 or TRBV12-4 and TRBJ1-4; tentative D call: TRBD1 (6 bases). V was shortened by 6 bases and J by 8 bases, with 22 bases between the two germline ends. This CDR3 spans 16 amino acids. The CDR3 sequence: CASRRSGGPGEEKLFF. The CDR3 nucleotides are TGTGCCAGCAGAAGGTCGGGGGGTCCAGGGGAGGAAAAACTGTTTTTT.

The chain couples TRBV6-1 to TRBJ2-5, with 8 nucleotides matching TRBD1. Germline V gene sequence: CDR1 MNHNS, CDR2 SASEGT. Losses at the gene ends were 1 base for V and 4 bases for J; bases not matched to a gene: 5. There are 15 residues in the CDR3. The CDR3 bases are TGTGCCAGCAGTGAAGGGTGGACAGGGAGAGAGACCCAGTACTTC. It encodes CASSEGWTGRETQYF.

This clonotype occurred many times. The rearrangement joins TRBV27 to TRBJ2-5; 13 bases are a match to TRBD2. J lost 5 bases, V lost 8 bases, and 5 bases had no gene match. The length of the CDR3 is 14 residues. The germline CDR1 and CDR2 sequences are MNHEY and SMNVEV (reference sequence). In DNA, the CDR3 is TGTGCCAGCGGACTAGCGGGAGCAGGGGAGACCCAGTACTTC. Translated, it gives CASGLAGAGETQYF.

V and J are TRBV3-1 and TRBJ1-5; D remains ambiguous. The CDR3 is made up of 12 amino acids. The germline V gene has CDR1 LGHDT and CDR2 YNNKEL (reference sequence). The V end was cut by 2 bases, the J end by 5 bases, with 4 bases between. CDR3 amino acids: CASSQRDQPQHF. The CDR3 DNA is TGTGCCAGCAGCCAAAGGGATCAGCCCCAGCATTTT.

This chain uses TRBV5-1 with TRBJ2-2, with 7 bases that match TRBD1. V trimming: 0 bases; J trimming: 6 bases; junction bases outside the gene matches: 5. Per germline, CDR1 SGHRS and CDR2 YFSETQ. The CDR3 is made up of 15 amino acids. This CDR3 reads CASSLGTGVPGELFF. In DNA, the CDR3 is TGCGCCAGCAGCTTGGGGACAGGAGTTCCCGGGGAGCTGTTTTTT. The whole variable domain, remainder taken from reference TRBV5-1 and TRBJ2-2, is KAGVTQTPRYLIKTRGQQVTLSCSPISGHRSVSWYQQTPGQGLQFLFEYFSETQRNKGNFPGRFSGRQFSNSRSEMNVSTLELGDSALYLCASSLGTGVPGELFFGEGSRLTVL.